A selection of T cell receptor beta chains follows, all from one sample in a study of spatial heterogeneity in lung cancer. TCRdb reprocessed the 5' RACE reads via MiXCR and lists one record per CDR3 protein. The sample lists under 15,000 distinct CDR3 sequences, 3.8% occurring once. The input for sequencing was PBMCs, taken at surgery. The receptors stem from a male donor with early-stage non-small cell lung cancer. CDR3s include the opening cysteine and the closing phenylalanine or tryptophan. D genes are given only for firm matches. A clone size is listed for some rows: how often the clone was seen (once, few, many), or a class if it is expanded.

>many|TRBJ2-7|.|TRBV7-2
TGTGCCAGCAGCCCCCAGGCCGGGACATCCTACGAGCAGTACTTC
CASSPQAGTSYEQYF
>many|TRBJ1-5|.|TRBV20-1
TGCAGTGCTGCCCTCCCAGGGGGCAATCAGCCCCAGCATTTT
CSAALPGGNQPQHF
>.|TRBJ2-7|TRBD2|TRBV27
TGTGCCAGCAGTCGCGGGGGGACTAACCCCTACGAGCAGTACTTC
CASSRGGTNPYEQYF
>many|TRBJ1-4|.|TRBV7-2
TGTGCCAGCAGCTTATTTTTCGGGACTAATGAAAAACTGTTTTTT
CASSLFFGTNEKLFF
>.|TRBJ2-7|.|TRBV6-5
TGTGCCAGCAGTTACTCGGTCGGGCAGGGTAATAGCTACGAGCAGTACTTC
CASSYSVGQGNSYEQYF
>many|TRBJ2-3|TRBD2|TRBV7-2
TGTGCCAGCAGCCAGCCGACGCTAGCGGGAGTCCCAGATACGCAGTATTTT
CASSQPTLAGVPDTQYF
>few|TRBJ1-5|.|TRBV6-6
TGTGCCAGCAGTTACGGGAGGAATCAGCCCCAGCATTTT
CASSYGRNQPQHF
>many|TRBJ2-4|TRBD2|TRBV20-1
TGCAGTGCTAGAGTAAGGCAGGAGGGCCCGGGAGGAAACATTCAGTACTTC
CSARVRQEGPGGNIQYF
>.|TRBJ2-1|.|TRBV4-3
TGCGCCAGCAGCCAAGATATAAGGGCGGGATATTACAATGAGCAGTTCTTC
CASSQDIRAGYYNEQFF
>many|TRBJ1-6|.|TRBV10-2
TGCGCCAGCAGGAGGGACCTGGGGGATTCACCCCTCCACTTT
CASRRDLGDSPLHF
>many|TRBJ1-5|.|TRBV20-1
TGCAGTGCTAGCCGTATTGGACAGCCCCAGCATTTT
CSASRIGQPQHF
>.|TRBJ2-7|TRBD1|TRBV2
TGTGCCAGCAGTGGCCGGGACAGGCCTCACTTC
CASSGRDRPHF
>many|TRBJ2-7|.|TRBV11-1
TGTGCCAGCAGCTGGACTCGGACGACCTACGAGCAGTACTTC
CASSWTRTTYEQYF
>.|TRBJ2-5|.|TRBV27
TGTGCCAGCAGATCCTCTAGTGAGACCCAGTACTTC
CASRSSSETQYF
>many|TRBJ2-7|TRBD2|TRBV20-1
TGCAGTGCTGGCAGCGGGAACTACGAGCAGTACTTC
CSAGSGNYEQYF
>many|TRBJ1-6|.|TRBV5-5
TGTGCCAGCAGCCAGAAAGCAGGGACGGGACCTCGGCCCCTCCACTTT
CASSQKAGTGPRPLHF
>many|TRBJ2-1|.|TRBV5-1
TGCGCCAGCAGCTTGGAGGGGGGTTACAATGAGCAGTTCTTC
CASSLEGGYNEQFF
>many|TRBJ2-1|TRBD1|TRBV14
TGTGCCAGCAGCCTCACAGGGGTGGGGAATGAGCAGTTCTTC
CASSLTGVGNEQFF
>many|TRBJ2-6|.|TRBV20-1
TGCAGTGCTAGAATTGTTTCTGGGGCCAACGTCCTGACTTTC
CSARIVSGANVLTF
>many|TRBJ2-1|.|TRBV30
TGTGCCTGGAGTGTACCCTGGGGCAATGAGCAGTTCTTC
CAWSVPWGNEQFF
>many|TRBJ2-7|TRBD2|TRBV3-1
TGTGCCAGCAGCCTGGGGACTAGTGTCGAGAACGAGCAGTACTTC
CASSLGTSVENEQYF
>many|TRBJ1-5|.|TRBV6-5
TGTGCCAGCAGTTCTCGGACGGTTTTCGGGTCCAATAGTCAGCCCCAGCATTTT
CASSSRTVFGSNSQPQHF
>many|TRBJ2-3|TRBD2|TRBV28
TGTGCCAGCAACGGGAGGCGCGGGGATACGCAGTATTTT
CASNGRRGDTQYF
>many|TRBJ1-5|.|TRBV12-3/TRBV12-4
TGTGCCAGCAGGGGACGGTGGGATCAGCCCCAGCATTTT
CASRGRWDQPQHF
>few|TRBJ2-7|.|TRBV6-5
TGTGCCAGCAGTTACCCGAAGGGAGCATTCTACGAGCAGTACTTC
CASSYPKGAFYEQYF
>many|TRBJ1-5|.|TRBV18
TGTGCCAGCTCACCGGACTACAATCAGCCCCAGCATTTT
CASSPDYNQPQHF
>few|TRBJ2-5|.|TRBV12-3/TRBV12-4
TGTGCCAGCAGCCAACAGGGCGGAGAGACCCAGTACTTC
CASSQQGGETQYF
>many|TRBJ1-1|TRBD1|TRBV9
TGTGCCAGCAGCCCCGGACAGGGGGAGACTGAAGCTTTCTTT
CASSPGQGETEAFF
>many|TRBJ2-2|.|TRBV10-3
TGTGCCATCAGTGACCCAGGCCGGGAGCTGTTTTTT
CAISDPGRELFF
>many|TRBJ2-7|.|TRBV27
TGTGCCAGCAGTCCCCTCCTTCACCCAACAGAATACGAGCAGTACTTC
CASSPLLHPTEYEQYF
>many|TRBJ1-2|TRBD1|TRBV7-2
TGTGCCAGCAGCCCCCGGACAGGGTATGGTGGCTACACCTTC
CASSPRTGYGGYTF
>many|TRBJ2-5|.|TRBV20-1
TGCAGTGCTAGGCGCCGGGTCTACCAAGAGACCCAGTACTTC
CSARRRVYQETQYF